Shown below are 30 T cell receptor beta chains from a single sample sequenced in a study of cytomegalovirus exposure and HLA in healthy donors. Primers for the PCR totalled 60 Vbeta and 13 Jbeta. TCRdb keeps only in-frame clones here, not all; method: immunoSEQ multiplex PCR. The sample records 150,000 to 200,000 clones, around 77% being singletons. The sequencing input was PBMCs. Every receptor here comes from a middle-aged woman in good health and CMV-seronegative.

This chain links TRBV11-3 with TRBJ1-2; D possibly corresponds to TRBD1 (6 bases). CDR3 length equals 13 residues. Germline lookup yields CDR1 SGHNT and CDR2 YENEEA. V was pared by 0 bases and J by 5 bases, with 7 bases between. CDR3 region: CASSLDRGYGYTF. CDR3 sequence (DNA): TGTGCCAGCAGCTTAGACAGGGGATATGGCTACACCTTC.

The chain links TRBV9 to TRBJ2-1; D possibly corresponds to TRBD1 (6 bases). Deletions cut 1 base from V and 5 bases from J, with 13 bases between. The CDR3 spans 15 residues. Germline lookup yields CDR1 SGDLS and CDR2 YYNGEE. As DNA, the CDR3 is TGTGCCAGCAGCGTATCAGGGGCGCGGAACAATGAGCAGTTCTTC. Translating gives CASSVSGARNNEQFF.

V is TRBV30 and J is TRBJ1-5, with a possible D match to TRBD1 (5 bases). V was pared by 1 base and J by 7 bases, with 11 bases between. The germline CDR1 and CDR2 sequences are GTSNPN and SVGIG (reference sequence). This CDR3 has 13 residues. CDR3 region: CAWSARAEQPQHF. CDR3 bases: TGTGCCTGGAGTGCCAGGGCTGAGCAGCCCCAGCATTTT.

The rearrangement uses TRBV27 and TRBJ2-3; 9 nucleotides agree with TRBD1. This CDR3 is 16 amino acids long. V lost 6 bases and J lost 2; bases outside the gene matches: 9. Per the germline V gene, CDR1 is MNHEY and CDR2 is SMNVEV (reference sequence). The chain's CDR3 is CASRLNRGLSTDTQYF. The CDR3 coding sequence is TGTGCCAGCAGGCTGAACAGGGGGCTGTCCACAGATACGCAGTATTTT.

This sequence joins TRBV19 and TRBJ1-5; D may be TRBD1 (6 bases). The V and J ends lost 5 bases and 4 bases respectively, with 12 bases between them. The CDR3 spans 14 residues. Germline V gene lookup returns CDR1 LNHDA and CDR2 SQIVND (reference sequence). In DNA, the CDR3 is TGTGCCAGTAGTTTTGGGACATCGAATCAGCCCCAGCATTTT. Its protein is CASSFGTSNQPQHF.

The chain carries TRBV18 and TRBJ2-2, with D possibly being TRBD1 (5 bases). The V gene's germline CDR1 is KGHSH and CDR2 LQKENI. V gave up 0 bases and J gave up 3 bases, with 5 bases separating them. This CDR3 region has 14 residues. The CDR3 loop is CASSPPGDTGELFF. CDR3 bases: TGTGCCAGCTCACCACCAGGGGACACCGGGGAGCTGTTTTTT.

The chain couples TRBV6-1 to TRBJ2-5; 10 nucleotides line up with TRBD1. Losses at the gene ends were 6 bases for V and 2 bases for J; bases not matched to a gene: 0. CDR1 MNHNS and CDR2 SASEGT come from the germline V gene. The CDR3 length is 13 residues. As DNA, the CDR3 is TGTGCCAGCAGGGACAGGGGGCAAGAGACCCAGTACTTC. It specifies CASRDRGQETQYF.

The CDR3 coding sequence is TGCGCCAGCACCCTAGGGCAGGGGGCAGTAAACACTGAAGCTTTCTTT. Translation gives CASTLGQGAVNTEAFF. V usage is TRBV5-1 and J usage is TRBJ1-1; 8 nucleotides match TRBD1. Trimming cost V 6 bases and J 2 bases; bases outside gene matches: 12. The V gene's germline CDR1 is SGHRS and CDR2 YFSETQ. The CDR3 has 16 residues.

The chain combines TRBV19 with TRBJ1-1; a possible D gene is TRBD1 (6 bases). This CDR3 region has 15 residues. Germline V CDR1 and CDR2: LNHDA, SQIVND (reference sequence). V lost 6 bases, J lost 2 bases, and 16 bases lay in between. CDR3 sequence reads: CASRVRTDTNTEAFF. The CDR3 nucleotides read TGTGCCAGTAGGGTAAGGACAGACACTAACACTGAAGCTTTCTTT. Based on the CDR3 plus reference TRBV19 and TRBJ1-1, the full variable domain is DGGITQSPKYLFRKEGQNVTLSCEQNLNHDAMYWYRQDPGQGLRLIYYSQIVNDFQKGDIAEGYSVSREKKESFPLTVTSAQKNPTAFYLCASRVRTDTNTEAFFGQGTRLTVV.

The V gene is TRBV5-1, the J gene TRBJ1-1, with D perhaps matching TRBD1 (5 bases). V lost 7 bases and J 0 bases, leaving 10 bases between the germline ends. This CDR3 spans 13 amino acids. Germline V gene lookup returns CDR1 SGHRS and CDR2 YFSETQ. The CDR3 bases are TGCGCCAGCTCCGTGGACATGAACACTGAAGCTTTCTTT. Amino acids: CASSVDMNTEAFF.

This chain joins TRBV28 and TRBJ2-7; 8 nucleotides match TRBD1. Germline V CDR1 and CDR2: MDHEN, SYDVKM. After removal of 6 bases from V and 0 bases from J, the junction contained 7 bases not matched to a gene. The CDR3 contains 15 residues. The chain's CDR3 is CASSPGGPSSYEQYF. The DNA of the CDR3 is TGTGCCAGCAGCCCAGGGGGCCCAAGCTCCTACGAGCAGTACTTC. Full variable domain (missing parts from reference TRBV28 and TRBJ2-7): DVKVTQSSRYLVKRTGEKVFLECVQDMDHENMFWYRQDPGLGLRLIYFSYDVKMKEKGDIPEGYSVSREKKERFSLILESASTNQTSMYLCASSPGGPSSYEQYFGPGTRLTVT.

This clone has just a few counts. The chain has TRBV18 and TRBJ2-7, with a weak D call TRBD1 (6 bases). The CDR3 sequence is 12 residues long. From germline, CDR1 is KGHSH and CDR2 LQKENI. V was pared by 6 bases and J by 5 bases, with 11 bases between. The CDR3 loop is CASSRDIDEQYF. Written as DNA, the CDR3 is TGTGCCAGCTCCCGGGACATAGACGAGCAGTACTTC.

This rearrangement joins TRBV29-1 to TRBJ2-7, with D possibly being TRBD2 (5 bases). The germline V gene has CDR1 SQVTM and CDR2 ANQGSEA. The CDR3 sequence is 11 residues long. V was trimmed by 4 bases and J by 5 bases, leaving 9 bases between them. This CDR3 is CSVVGRHEQYF. The CDR3 DNA reads TGCAGCGTTGTAGGGAGACACGAGCAGTACTTC.

V and J are TRBV7-2 and TRBJ2-6, with D perhaps TRBD1 (6 bases). In germline, CDR1 is SGHTA, CDR2 FQGNSA. Trimming shortened V by 3 bases and J by 2 bases, and 11 bases separated the two germline ends. CDR3 size: 16 residues. CDR3 region: CASSFGHRAGANVLTF. CDR3 nucleotides: TGTGCCAGCAGCTTCGGGCACAGGGCTGGGGCCAACGTCCTGACTTTC.

The gene calls are TRBV6-1 and TRBJ1-2, with D perhaps TRBD1 (6 bases). The CDR3 contains 17 residues. The germline V gene has CDR1 MNHNS and CDR2 SASEGT. V was clipped by 0 bases and J by 5 bases, with 19 bases between them. In DNA form, the CDR3 reads TGTGCCAGCAGTGAAGCGATTCCAGGACACCAGGGGTATGGCTACACCTTC. It yields the protein CASSEAIPGHQGYGYTF.

This rearrangement joins TRBV2 to TRBJ2-3, with a weak D call TRBD1 (6 bases). Germline-derived CDR1 and CDR2 are SNHLY and FYNNEI. The ends were cut back, 10 bases at V and 2 bases at J, with 13 bases in the middle. The CDR3 totals 13 residues. This CDR3 is CATTGPPTDTQYF. DNA of the CDR3: TGTGCCACCACAGGGCCCCCCACAGATACGCAGTATTTT.

The rearrangement links TRBV28 to TRBJ1-5, with D hard to call. V shed 5 bases and J shed 1 base, with 12 bases lying between them. Germline CDR1 reads MDHEN; CDR2 reads SYDVKM. The length of the CDR3 is 15 residues. CDR3 sequence reads: CASSPITVSNQPQHF. CDR3 DNA: TGTGCCAGCAGTCCTATTACAGTAAGCAATCAGCCCCAGCATTTT.

This clone was observed a single time. This chain uses TRBV28 with TRBJ2-2; D possibly corresponds to TRBD1 (6 bases). Trimming left V 6 bases short and J 2 bases short, with 10 bases between. This CDR3 contains 14 residues. Germline CDR1 reads MDHEN; CDR2 reads SYDVKM. The CDR3 loop is CASRVTGNTGELFF. In nucleotides, the CDR3 is TGTGCCAGCAGGGTGACAGGAAACACCGGGGAGCTGTTTTTT.

The chain couples TRBV10-3 to TRBJ2-2, with a possible D match to TRBD1 (6 bases). V lost 3 bases and J lost 6, with 17 bases in between. This CDR3 region has 16 residues. Germline loops: CDR1 ENHRY, CDR2 SYGVKD. The DNA of the CDR3 is TGTGCCATCAGTGAAATGGTGGCAGGGGATTCCGGGGAGCTGTTTTTT. Amino acid sequence: CAISEMVAGDSGELFF.

This sequence joins TRBV5-1 and TRBJ2-3, with TRBD2 identical over 13 bases. Per the germline V gene, CDR1 is SGHRS and CDR2 is YFSETQ. The CDR3 loop spans 21 amino acids. V gave up 3 bases and J gave up 0 bases; unmatched junction bases: 16. In DNA, the CDR3 is TGCGCCAGCAGCTCTGGGGGTCAGACTAGCGGGAGGCGAATCAGCACAGATACGCAGTATTTT. This codes for CASSSGGQTSGRRISTDTQYF.

This clone was observed a handful of times. The genes are TRBV2 and TRBJ1-1, with a possible D match to TRBD1 (6 bases). The CDR3 covers 14 residues. CDR1 SNHLY and CDR2 FYNNEI come from the germline V gene. V dropped 6 bases and J dropped 4 bases, with 15 bases sitting between them. For the CDR3, the DNA is TGTGCCAGCAGGGCAGCACAGGGTCCCACTGAAGCTTTCTTT. It codes for CASRAAQGPTEAFF.

This chain joins TRBV6-1 and TRBJ2-1; the match to TRBD2 covers 12 bases. Germline V gene sequence: CDR1 MNHNS, CDR2 SASEGT. V lost 4 bases and J lost 9; bases outside the gene matches: 4. This CDR3 contains 14 residues. The CDR3 reads CASSGLAGVAEQFF. CDR3 nucleotide sequence: TGTGCCAGCAGTGGACTAGCGGGAGTTGCTGAGCAGTTCTTC.

The V call is TRBV27, the J call TRBJ1-5, with D possibly matching TRBD1 (6 bases). The germline V gene encodes CDR1 MNHEY and CDR2 SMNVEV (reference sequence). The ends were cut back, 5 bases at V and 6 bases at J, with 23 bases in the middle. The CDR3 sequence is 17 residues long. The CDR3 region is CASSRSQNRAVTQPQHF. In DNA, the CDR3 is TGTGCCAGCAGTCGTAGCCAAAACAGGGCGGTAACTCAGCCCCAGCATTTT.

The chain carries TRBV19 and TRBJ1-1, with TRBD1 identical over 8 bases. Germline CDR1 reads LNHDA; CDR2 reads SQIVND (reference sequence). The CDR3 covers 19 residues. Trimming removed 3 bases from V and 2 bases from J; junction bases left unmatched: 17. The CDR3 reads CASSIGVRTGRGHNTEAFF. CDR3 nucleotides: TGTGCCAGTAGTATTGGGGTCCGGACAGGGCGAGGGCATAACACTGAAGCTTTCTTT.

The V and J genes are TRBV6-5 and TRBJ1-1, with TRBD1 identical over 11 bases. The V gene's germline CDR1 is MNHEY and CDR2 SVGAGI. V trimming: 6 bases; J trimming: 5 bases; junction bases outside the gene matches: 8. The CDR3 has 15 amino acids. CDR3 DNA: TGTGCCAGCAGGTACGGGACAGGGGGAAGGACTGAAGCTTTCTTT. Its protein is CASRYGTGGRTEAFF.

This chain uses TRBV5-1 with TRBJ2-3; 9 bases align to TRBD1. The germline CDR1 and CDR2 sequences are SGHRS and YFSETQ. V was pared by 4 bases and J by 3 bases, with 3 bases of the junction left unmatched. This CDR3 is 14 amino acids long. CDR3 amino acids: CASSIGTGTDTQYF. CDR3 DNA: TGCGCCAGCAGCATCGGGACAGGGACAGATACGCAGTATTTT.

The chain employs TRBV19 and TRBJ1-5; TRBD1 matches 9 bases. Germline V lookup: CDR1 LNHDA, CDR2 SQIVND (reference sequence). The CDR3 loop spans 13 amino acids. V was clipped by 7 bases and J by 7 bases; unmatched bases: 5. CDR3 DNA: TGTGCCAGTATGGGACAGGGCGAACAGCCCCAGCATTTT. This gives the protein CASMGQGEQPQHF.

This chain joins TRBV5-4 and TRBJ1-1, with D unclear. The CDR3 is 12 amino acids. Germline CDR1 SGHNT, CDR2 YYREEE (reference sequence). V lost 7 bases and J lost 0, with 7 bases in between. CDR3 in amino acids: CASADLNTEAFF. The DNA for the CDR3 is TGTGCCAGCGCCGACTTGAACACTGAAGCTTTCTTT.

The gene calls are TRBV5-6 and TRBJ1-3; no firm D call. Germline V gene lookup returns CDR1 SGHDT and CDR2 YYEEEE. V lost 1 base and J 0 bases, leaving 14 bases between the germline ends. The CDR3 runs 17 residues. The CDR3 protein is CASSLIAGAISGNTIYF. Here the CDR3 DNA reads TGTGCCAGCAGCTTGATAGCGGGAGCGATCTCTGGAAACACCATATATTTT.

The rearrangement uses TRBV18 and TRBJ1-3; 9 bases are a match to TRBD1. Germline CDR1 and CDR2: KGHSH and LQKENI. The CDR3 sequence is 17 residues long. V lost 4 bases to trimming and J lost 0 bases; unmatched junction nucleotides: 7. The CDR3 DNA reads TGTGCCAGCTCACTATCCGGGACAGGGTCCTCTGGAAACACCATATATTTT. This sequence encodes CASSLSGTGSSGNTIYF.